This note documents a single T cell receptor (beta chain) sequence. The antigen it recognizes is unknown. No base quality information exists; no much larger clone differs at one position. Separate from the approximately 670-subject first cohort, the validation cohort of about 120 subjects was the group to which the donors belonged. The data belong to a study of cytomegalovirus exposure and HLA in healthy donors (dated by TCRdb to about 2017). For context, the study as a whole: According to a later analysis, the 120 or so validation repertoires were produced on the same platform as the roughly 600 repertoires of the first cohort. The aim of the study was to test whether cataloging public T cell receptors could identify signatures of past pathogen exposure. In addition to the first cohort of around 670 subjects, a separate validation cohort of approximately 110 different subjects was used. To predict cytomegalovirus infection status, the study brought together high-throughput TCR immunosequencing, statistical association of individual TCRs with disease status, and machine learning.

The CDR1 and CDR2 encoded by the germline V gene are SNHLY and FYNNEI. V and J are truncated by 1 base and 11 bases respectively, leaving an intervening sequence of 11 bases. Taken from cysteine to phenylalanine, the CDR3 has 12 residues. Solely the CDR3 DNA is kept, with 36 bases framed from the first base. Library preparation employed the immunoSEQ multiplex PCR assay. The authors' pipeline ran thus. A statistical classification framework was developed to diagnose cytomegalovirus status using the catalog of TCR beta chain sequences. The clones in this table, taken by TCRdb from immuneACCESS, are in-frame only. Not every clone is retained; where verified, under half of the shortfall comes from an unresolved V gene, and the cause of the rest is unknown. V, J and clone size reflect that table, while D and trimming were determined from the DNA. In all, the sample holds some 330,000 clones, and about nine tenths of those were seen once. 0.84% of the sample comes from the top ten.

General findings and caveats noted by the study authors: A total of roughly 160 TCR beta chains were listed by the study as associated with cytomegalovirus. Most TCR sequences were observed very rarely across donors, whereas some public TCRs were present in many individuals. In a later analysis, TCRs clustered in the first cohort were found to also tend to co-occur in the roughly 120 validation repertoires, with around 94% of cluster scores above 0. The authors suggested that the approach could potentially be extended to other disease states and immunological phenotypes. A few of the identified cytomegalovirus-associated TCR beta chains were confirmed in vitro to be specific for cytomegalovirus antigens. In both the original and validation cohorts, the classifier was reported to diagnose cytomegalovirus status with high specificity and sensitivity. The validation cohort had no HLA typing available for a later analysis, so co-occurrence within that cohort was assessed over all 130 or so repertoires.

This clonotype was obtained from a woman under 30 in good health and CMV-seronegative. The sequenced sample was PBMCs. The sequence is built from TRBV2 and TRBJ1-1; no D segment can be confidently identified. The DNA sequence is given as TGTGCCAGCAGTGAAGGGGTGATGAGGGCTTTCTTT. The translation is CASSEGVMRAFF.